This T cell receptor beta chain was observed in a study of cytomegalovirus exposure and HLA in healthy donors. Study-level background: Ancestry clustering placed roughly 86% of about 400 genotyped donors in the Caucasian-associated cluster. Regarding the study as a whole: Approximately 160 TCR beta chains were listed as cytomegalovirus-associated. Association of a missense DCLRE1C variant with TCR beta V- and J-gene trimming was reported in a later analysis.

As regards this clone: Antigen unknown.

Researchers ran the PCR with 60 Vbeta and 13 Jbeta primers. This table comes from immunoSEQ multiplex PCR, and its TCRdb copy is limited to in-frame clones, with some not included. Here the sample spans about 110,000 clones, approximately 84% being singletons. V lost 0 bases and J lost 2, with 9 bases in between. This CDR3 has 15 amino acids. Germline values: CDR1 MNHEY, CDR2 SVGAGI. Everyone who donated was a healthy bone marrow donor. This chain links TRBV6-5 with TRBJ2-3, with D uncertain. The source is a male donor in good health and CMV-seronegative. Sequences were obtained from PBMCs. The DNA for the CDR3 is TGTGCCAGCAGTTACTCTCAGGCGTTCACAGATACGCAGTATTTT. As protein: CASSYSQAFTDTQYF.